The 4 T cell receptor beta chains listed next were all sequenced from one sample in a study of technical replicates of blood from a few donors. Repertoires were generated with immunoSEQ multiplex PCR, while TCRdb's copy carries only in-frame clones and drops some. This table has fewer than 95,000 clones, 94% appearing once. What was sequenced was T cells isolated from PBMCs. These receptors were taken from a human donor in good health.

The chain carries TRBV18 and TRBJ1-3; no definite D call. Germline CDR1 reads KGHSH; CDR2 reads LQKENI. The CDR3 is 17 residues long. V was pared by 4 bases and J by 1 base, with 17 bases between. CDR3: CASSQNGLAGSGNTIYF. CDR3 DNA: TGTGCCAGCTCACAGAACGGATTGGCGGGATCTGGAAACACCATATATTTT.

The chain is built from TRBV11-3 and TRBJ1-1, with 9 bases matching TRBD1. This CDR3 is built from 14 residues. With V trimmed by 8 bases and J by 5 bases, 9 bases remained unmatched. Germline V gives CDR1 SGHNT, CDR2 YENEEA. The CDR3: CASGLGTGWTEAFF. The DNA of the CDR3 is TGTGCCAGCGGGCTAGGGACAGGGTGGACTGAAGCTTTCTTT.

This clone was seen just once. The V gene is TRBV5-6, the J gene TRBJ2-5; 7 bases agree with TRBD1. J lost 7 bases, V lost 4 bases, and 10 bases had no gene match. This CDR3 is built from 14 residues. The germline V gene encodes CDR1 SGHDT and CDR2 YYEEEE. DNA for the CDR3: TGTGCCAGCAGCGACGGACAGGCCCTGGGGACCCAGTACTTC. It translates to CASSDGQALGTQYF.

This clone was counted once. In nucleotides, the CDR3 is TGTGCCAGCAGTGCAGCCGGGACAGGGGGCTATGGCTACACCTTC. As protein: CASSAAGTGGYGYTF. The V gene is TRBV25-1, the J gene TRBJ1-2, with 11 bases identical to TRBD1. The V segment lost 4 bases and the J segment 4 bases; nucleotides outside the gene matches: 5. This CDR3 spans 15 amino acids. Germline CDR1 is MGHDK and CDR2 is SYGVNS.